The rows below give T cell receptor beta chains drawn from one sample of a study of radiation and T cells in renal cell carcinoma. The protocol was immunoSEQ multiplex PCR, while the TCRdb copy is restricted to in-frame clones and leaves out a portion. The sample contains about 130,000 clones, around 85% of which appear only once. Material: blood, obtained from a patient whose treatment included radiotherapy and nephrectomy. All receptors come from a man aged 50 to 59 with renal cell carcinoma. Both conserved end residues are part of each CDR3. Each record gives: CDR3 length, clone size, V gene, J gene, D gene, CDR3 protein, CDR3 DNA. The D gene is left open where the match is weak. Part of the rows lack a size; the others show once, few, many or a class for expanded clones.

CDR3 length: 15
clone size: once
V gene: TRBV30
J gene: TRBJ2-1
D gene: TRBD2
CDR3 protein: CAWSRLAGGFDEQFF
CDR3 DNA: TGTGCCTGGAGCCGACTAGCGGGAGGGTTCGATGAGCAGTTCTTC

CDR3 length: 14
clone size: few
V gene: TRBV19
J gene: TRBJ1-3
D gene: .
CDR3 protein: CASSIEDSGNTIYF
CDR3 DNA: TGTGCCAGTAGTATTGAGGACTCTGGAAACACCATATATTTT

CDR3 length: 16
clone size: .
V gene: TRBV9
J gene: TRBJ2-2
D gene: TRBD2
CDR3 protein: CASSLHGGGPTGELFF
CDR3 DNA: TGTGCCAGCAGCCTCCACGGGGGAGGGCCAACCGGGGAGCTGTTTTTT

CDR3 length: 13
clone size: .
V gene: TRBV27
J gene: TRBJ1-5
D gene: .
CDR3 protein: CASSLTLHQPQHF
CDR3 DNA: TGTGCCAGCAGTTTAACCCTCCATCAGCCCCAGCATTTT

CDR3 length: 13
clone size: .
V gene: TRBV7-2
J gene: TRBJ2-5
D gene: .
CDR3 protein: CASSRSLGETQYF
CDR3 DNA: TGTGCCAGCAGCAGATCGCTCGGGGAGACCCAGTACTTC

CDR3 length: 14
clone size: once
V gene: TRBV7-7
J gene: TRBJ1-2
D gene: .
CDR3 protein: CARRRGDPNYGYTF
CDR3 DNA: TGTGCAAGGCGGCGGGGAGATCCTAACTATGGCTACACCTTC

CDR3 length: 15
clone size: .
V gene: TRBV10-3
J gene: TRBJ1-5
D gene: .
CDR3 protein: CAIRGGGESNQPQHF
CDR3 DNA: TGTGCCATCCGGGGCGGGGGGGAGAGCAATCAGCCCCAGCATTTT

CDR3 length: 15
clone size: .
V gene: TRBV15
J gene: TRBJ1-6
D gene: .
CDR3 protein: CATSRDRGNNSPLHF
CDR3 DNA: TGTGCCACCAGCAGAGATCGGGGAAATAATTCACCCCTCCACTTT

CDR3 length: 15
clone size: .
V gene: TRBV2
J gene: TRBJ1-4
D gene: TRBD1
CDR3 protein: CASIEGGTGNEKLFF
CDR3 DNA: TGTGCCAGCATCGAAGGCGGGACAGGAAATGAAAAACTGTTTTTT

CDR3 length: 12
clone size: once
V gene: TRBV19
J gene: TRBJ2-7
D gene: .
CDR3 protein: CASSNWGTGQYF
CDR3 DNA: TGTGCCAGTAGTAATTGGGGAACGGGGCAGTACTTC

CDR3 length: 15
clone size: .
V gene: TRBV4-2
J gene: TRBJ2-3
D gene: TRBD2
CDR3 protein: CASSQEKRGADTQYF
CDR3 DNA: TGTGCCAGCAGCCAAGAAAAACGGGGGGCAGATACGCAGTATTTT

CDR3 length: 15
clone size: .
V gene: TRBV6-5
J gene: TRBJ2-1
D gene: .
CDR3 protein: CASSPQRDTYNEQFF
CDR3 DNA: TGTGCCAGCAGTCCACAGCGGGACACATACAATGAGCAGTTCTTC

CDR3 length: 14
clone size: .
V gene: TRBV11-2
J gene: TRBJ2-5
D gene: .
CDR3 protein: CASSLKMGQETQYF
CDR3 DNA: TGTGCCAGCAGCTTAAAAATGGGCCAAGAGACCCAGTACTTC

CDR3 length: 13
clone size: .
V gene: TRBV19
J gene: TRBJ2-1
D gene: .
CDR3 protein: CASSISYDNEQFF
CDR3 DNA: TGTGCCAGTAGTATATCCTATGACAATGAGCAGTTCTTC

CDR3 length: 15
clone size: .
V gene: TRBV9
J gene: TRBJ1-2
D gene: TRBD1
CDR3 protein: CASSEGQGANYGYTF
CDR3 DNA: TGTGCCAGCAGCGAGGGACAGGGAGCTAACTATGGCTACACCTTC

CDR3 length: 18
clone size: .
V gene: TRBV9
J gene: TRBJ2-2
D gene: TRBD2
CDR3 protein: CASSVVPLTSGNTGELFF
CDR3 DNA: TGTGCCAGCAGCGTAGTCCCCCTGACTAGCGGAAACACCGGGGAGCTGTTTTTT

CDR3 length: 14
clone size: .
V gene: TRBV18
J gene: TRBJ2-5
D gene: .
CDR3 protein: CASRAGQGEETQYF
CDR3 DNA: .

CDR3 length: 12
clone size: .
V gene: TRBV2
J gene: TRBJ2-5
D gene: .
CDR3 protein: CASSLHQETQYF
CDR3 DNA: TGTGCCAGCAGTCTGCACCAAGAGACCCAGTACTTC

CDR3 length: 12
clone size: .
V gene: TRBV2
J gene: TRBJ2-1
D gene: .
CDR3 protein: CASRVSVGEQFF
CDR3 DNA: TGTGCCAGCAGAGTTAGCGTTGGGGAGCAGTTCTTC

CDR3 length: 15
clone size: .
V gene: TRBV6-1
J gene: TRBJ2-1
D gene: .
CDR3 protein: CASSEQSGSYNEQFF
CDR3 DNA: TGTGCCAGCAGTGAACAAAGTGGTTCCTACAATGAGCAGTTCTTC

CDR3 length: 13
clone size: .
V gene: TRBV19
J gene: TRBJ2-7
D gene: .
CDR3 protein: CASSIDRDYEQYF
CDR3 DNA: TGTGCCAGTAGTATAGATCGGGACTACGAGCAGTACTTC

CDR3 length: 14
clone size: .
V gene: TRBV5-1
J gene: TRBJ2-7
D gene: TRBD1
CDR3 protein: CASRLRQGGYEQYF
CDR3 DNA: TGCGCCAGCAGGCTTAGACAGGGGGGCTACGAGCAGTACTTC

CDR3 length: 14
clone size: once
V gene: TRBV5-4
J gene: TRBJ2-7
D gene: .
CDR3 protein: CASSGRQGPYEQYF
CDR3 DNA: TGTGCCAGCAGCGGAAGGCAGGGTCCCTACGAGCAGTACTTC

CDR3 length: 12
clone size: .
V gene: TRBV7-9
J gene: TRBJ1-2
D gene: .
CDR3 protein: CASGQETYGYTF
CDR3 DNA: TGTGCCAGCGGCCAGGAGACTTATGGCTACACCTTC

CDR3 length: 14
clone size: once
V gene: TRBV7-9
J gene: TRBJ1-3
D gene: .
CDR3 protein: CASSPLRRGNTIYF
CDR3 DNA: TGTGCCAGCAGCCCCCTTCGTAGGGGAAACACCATATATTTT

CDR3 length: 12
clone size: few
V gene: TRBV27
J gene: TRBJ1-1
D gene: TRBD1
CDR3 protein: CATVRGGSEAFF
CDR3 DNA: TGTGCCACCGTGAGAGGGGGCTCTGAAGCTTTCTTT

CDR3 length: 15
clone size: .
V gene: TRBV6-4
J gene: TRBJ2-1
D gene: TRBD2
CDR3 protein: CASSDSLAGGNEQFF
CDR3 DNA: TGTGCCAGCAGTGACTCGCTAGCGGGAGGCAATGAGCAGTTCTTC

CDR3 length: 17
clone size: .
V gene: TRBV10-1
J gene: TRBJ2-2
D gene: .
CDR3 protein: CASSESMSTVNTGELFF
CDR3 DNA: TGCGCCAGCAGTGAGTCAATGAGTACGGTGAACACCGGGGAGCTGTTTTTT

CDR3 length: 13
clone size: .
V gene: TRBV6-1
J gene: TRBJ1-2
D gene: .
CDR3 protein: CASSARDLYGYTF
CDR3 DNA: TGTGCCAGCAGTGCGCGGGACCTCTATGGCTACACCTTC

CDR3 length: 16
clone size: .
V gene: TRBV5-4
J gene: TRBJ1-4
D gene: .
CDR3 protein: CASSLSAPTTNEKLFF
CDR3 DNA: TGTGCCAGCAGCCTTAGCGCCCCAACAACTAATGAAAAACTGTTTTTT

CDR3 length: 13
clone size: .
V gene: TRBV10-3
J gene: TRBJ2-7
D gene: TRBD1
CDR3 protein: CAIRTGSVYEQYF
CDR3 DNA: TGTGCCATTCGGACAGGGAGTGTATACGAGCAGTACTTC

CDR3 length: 15
clone size: .
V gene: TRBV10-3
J gene: TRBJ2-1
D gene: TRBD1
CDR3 protein: CAISGTGGIHREQFF
CDR3 DNA: TGTGCCATCAGTGGGACAGGGGGCATTCATCGGGAGCAGTTCTTC

CDR3 length: 15
clone size: .
V gene: TRBV7-2
J gene: TRBJ2-7
D gene: .
CDR3 protein: CASSLDPDSSYEQYF
CDR3 DNA: TGTGCCAGCAGCTTAGATCCGGACAGCTCCTACGAGCAGTACTTC

CDR3 length: 17
clone size: .
V gene: TRBV27
J gene: TRBJ2-3
D gene: .
CDR3 protein: CASTEVGAVPSTDTQYF
CDR3 DNA: TGTGCCAGCACCGAGGTGGGTGCGGTCCCTAGCACAGATACGCAGTATTTT

CDR3 length: 13
clone size: .
V gene: TRBV29-1
J gene: TRBJ2-7
D gene: .
CDR3 protein: CSVESNADYEQYF
CDR3 DNA: TGCAGCGTTGAAAGCAATGCGGACTACGAGCAGTACTTC

CDR3 length: 14
clone size: .
V gene: TRBV7-3
J gene: TRBJ2-7
D gene: .
CDR3 protein: CASRVDGSSYEQYF
CDR3 DNA: TGTGCCAGCAGGGTGGACGGGAGCTCCTACGAGCAGTACTTC

CDR3 length: 15
clone size: .
V gene: TRBV19
J gene: TRBJ2-1
D gene: TRBD2
CDR3 protein: CASSPGGTAANEQFF
CDR3 DNA: TGTGCCAGTAGTCCCGGGGGGACCGCGGCCAATGAGCAGTTCTTC

CDR3 length: 14
clone size: .
V gene: TRBV5-1
J gene: TRBJ2-3
D gene: .
CDR3 protein: CASSLALRVDTQYF
CDR3 DNA: TGCGCCAGCAGCTTGGCATTGCGGGTAGATACGCAGTATTTT

CDR3 length: 16
clone size: once
V gene: TRBV18
J gene: TRBJ2-7
D gene: TRBD2
CDR3 protein: CASLPGTSGNKGEQYF
CDR3 DNA: TGTGCCAGCTTACCGGGGACTAGCGGGAATAAGGGCGAGCAGTACTTC

CDR3 length: 12
clone size: few
V gene: TRBV5-6
J gene: TRBJ1-1
D gene: .
CDR3 protein: CASSWGGAEAFF
CDR3 DNA: TGTGCCAGCAGCTGGGGGGGCGCTGAAGCTTTCTTT

CDR3 length: 13
clone size: .
V gene: TRBV5-4
J gene: TRBJ2-3
D gene: .
CDR3 protein: CASSPAGTDTQYF
CDR3 DNA: TGTGCCAGCAGCCCGGCGGGCACAGATACGCAGTATTTT

CDR3 length: 15
clone size: .
V gene: TRBV2
J gene: TRBJ2-1
D gene: .
CDR3 protein: CASRAPGVSYNEQFF
CDR3 DNA: TGTGCCAGCAGAGCCCCGGGGGTTTCCTACAATGAGCAGTTCTTC

CDR3 length: 16
clone size: .
V gene: TRBV7-9
J gene: TRBJ2-1
D gene: .
CDR3 protein: CASTPAGPLSYNEQFF
CDR3 DNA: TGTGCCAGCACCCCCGCCGGTCCCCTCTCCTACAATGAGCAGTTCTTC

CDR3 length: 15
clone size: .
V gene: TRBV7-9
J gene: TRBJ1-2
D gene: .
CDR3 protein: CASSPDSPGGYGYTF
CDR3 DNA: TGTGCCAGCAGCCCAGACAGCCCCGGAGGCTATGGCTACACCTTC

CDR3 length: 15
clone size: .
V gene: TRBV2
J gene: TRBJ1-5
D gene: .
CDR3 protein: CASGGYGFSNQPQHF
CDR3 DNA: TGTGCCAGCGGGGGTTATGGGTTTAGCAATCAGCCCCAGCATTTT